Sequencing of this TCR beta chain was carried out in a study of cytomegalovirus exposure and HLA in healthy donors. The primer mix had 60 Vbeta and 13 Jbeta primers. Only in-frame clones appear in the TCRdb table, and some are missing; sequencing was by immunoSEQ multiplex PCR. The sample has 150,000 to 200,000 clones, more than 60% seen once. The CDR3 runs to 15 residues. Unmatched junction bases numbered 3, after V lost 0 bases and J lost 4 bases. CDR1 MNHEY and CDR2 SVGAGI come from the germline V gene. The sample was PBMCs. This chain connects TRBV6-5 to TRBJ2-7; 10 bases map to TRBD2. This TCR came from a woman in her forties in good health and CMV-seropositive. CDR3 loop: CASSYSSGRAYEQYF. The CDR3 DNA reads as TGTGCCAGCAGTTACTCCAGCGGGAGGGCATACGAGCAGTACTTC.